This T cell receptor (beta chain) stems from a study of blood T cell repertoires in COVID-19. Whole-study context: Whether acute or convalescent, the COVID-19 samples came from the United States, Italy and Spain.

This clone was recorded only once. The CDR3 consists of 15 residues. Produced via immunoSEQ multiplex PCR; TCRdb's table is partial and in-frame only. The sample yields over 200,000 clones, about 88% seen once. The specimen sequenced was peripheral blood. The rearrangement uses TRBV1 and TRBJ2-1; the table's D call of TRBD1 was not tested on the DNA. TRBV1 is designated a pseudogene. The sequence came from a middle-aged man with active or convalescent COVID-19. The CDR3 DNA follows: TGCACCAGCAGCCAAGATCGGACAGATCTCAATGAGCAGTTCTTC. Encoded protein: CTSSQDRTDLNEQFF.